This entry features one TCR beta chain sequence. This clone's antigen is unknown. Nothing much larger sits one base from this clone, and base qualities are not available. TCRbeta CDR3 regions were amplified from genomic DNA by means of the immunoSEQ Assay, a bias-controlled multiplex PCR. Turning to the authors' computational methods: Nucleated cell counts per sample were estimated from amplification of reference gene primers within the assay. To quantify the absolute abundance of each unique TCRbeta CDR3 rearrangement, sequence reads were collapsed and filtered. For each sample, productive Simpson clonality was calculated as the square root of Simpson's diversity index across productive rearrangements. This immuneACCESS table, as held by TCRdb, lists in-frame sequences with V and J called but not all clones. Of the missing ones, under half trace to an unresolved V gene in checked studies; the others have no known cause. V and J calls and clone size are those listed in that table; D and trimming were worked out from the DNA. The sample yields around 270,000 clones; around 89% were counted once. Approximately 4.3% of the sample belongs to the ten largest clones.

Collaborating institutions collected whole blood in K2EDTA tubes following their own protocols. For TCRbeta analysis, collaborators shipped samples as frozen whole blood, isolated PBMCs, or DNA extracted from either of those sample types. Measured from the cysteine to the phenylalanine, the CDR3 is 12 residues long. The kept DNA is CDR3 alone, 36 bases in frame from the first base. V is cut by 5 bases and J by 7 bases, and the space between the germline ends is 9 bases. CDR1 and CDR2 are drawn from the germline V gene (reference sequence): LNHNV, YYDKDF. The record originates from a study of blood T cell repertoires in COVID-19 (dated by TCRdb to the early 2020s). With regard to the full study: Samples covering the acute and convalescent phases of COVID-19 were provided by collaborators in the United States, Italy and Spain. Where available, HLA class I and class II types were taken from metadata supplied by the sample provider and were not determined by assay-based typing. The samples were drawn from the first 160 participants of the ongoing ImmuneRACE study and from some 1,300 subjects provided by 6 global collaborators. The prospective study material was composed of cDNA or gDNA derived from T cells, B-cell-depleted T cells, or PBMCs. The dataset comprised deeply sampled blood TCRbeta repertoires from subjects exposed to, actively infected with, or recovered from COVID-19. The sample metadata nearly always contained a de-identified subject ID, COVID-19 status, age in years and sex. The repertoires were made available in a free public database intended to serve as a resource for research on the immune response to SARS-CoV-2.

What the work shows at the level of the full study, not this receptor alone: The amount of clinical and demographic metadata varied by source and participant and was provided uncurated.

Sample: peripheral blood. The rearranged chain carries TRBV15 and TRBJ2-1; possibly the D gene is TRBD1, per 6 matching bases. The sequence derives from a man in his forties with acute or convalescent COVID-19. At the DNA level, the sequence is TGTGCCACCAGCGTACAGGGAAATGAGCAGTTCTTC. Its protein is CATSVQGNEQFF.